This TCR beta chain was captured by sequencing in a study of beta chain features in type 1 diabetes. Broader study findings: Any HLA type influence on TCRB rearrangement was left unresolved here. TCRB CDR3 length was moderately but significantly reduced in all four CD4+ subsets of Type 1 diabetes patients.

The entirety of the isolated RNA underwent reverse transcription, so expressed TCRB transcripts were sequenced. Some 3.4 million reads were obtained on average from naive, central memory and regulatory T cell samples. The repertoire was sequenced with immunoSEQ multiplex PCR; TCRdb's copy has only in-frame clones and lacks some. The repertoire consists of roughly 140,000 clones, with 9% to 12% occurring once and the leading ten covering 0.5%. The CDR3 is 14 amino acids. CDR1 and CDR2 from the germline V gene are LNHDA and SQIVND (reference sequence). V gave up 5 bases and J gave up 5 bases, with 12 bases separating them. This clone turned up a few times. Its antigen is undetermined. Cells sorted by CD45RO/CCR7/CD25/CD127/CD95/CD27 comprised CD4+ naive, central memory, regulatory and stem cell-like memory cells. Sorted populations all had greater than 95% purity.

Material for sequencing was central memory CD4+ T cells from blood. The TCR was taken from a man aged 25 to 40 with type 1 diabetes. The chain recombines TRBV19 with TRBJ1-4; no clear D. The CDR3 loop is CASSPLDSNEKLFF. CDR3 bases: TGTGCCAGTAGTCCTCTCGACTCAAATGAAAAACTGTTTTTT.